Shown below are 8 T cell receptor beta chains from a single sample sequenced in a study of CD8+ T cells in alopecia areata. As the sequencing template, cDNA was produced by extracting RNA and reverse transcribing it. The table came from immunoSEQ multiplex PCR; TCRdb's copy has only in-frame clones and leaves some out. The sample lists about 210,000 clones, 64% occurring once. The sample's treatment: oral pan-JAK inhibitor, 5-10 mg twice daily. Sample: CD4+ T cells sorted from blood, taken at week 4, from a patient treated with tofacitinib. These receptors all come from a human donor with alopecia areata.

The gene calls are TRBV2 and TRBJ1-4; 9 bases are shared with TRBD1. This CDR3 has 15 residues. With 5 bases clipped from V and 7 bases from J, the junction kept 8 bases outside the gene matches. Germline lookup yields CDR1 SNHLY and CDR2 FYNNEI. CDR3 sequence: CASSTRTGEAEKLFF. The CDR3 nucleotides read TGTGCCAGCAGTACCCGGACAGGGGAGGCTGAAAAACTGTTTTTT.

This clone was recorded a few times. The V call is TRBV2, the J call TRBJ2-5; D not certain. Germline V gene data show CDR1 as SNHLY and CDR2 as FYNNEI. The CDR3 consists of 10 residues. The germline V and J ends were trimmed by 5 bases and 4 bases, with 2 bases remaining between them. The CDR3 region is CASSLETQYF. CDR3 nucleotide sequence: TGTGCCAGCAGTCTAGAGACCCAGTACTTC. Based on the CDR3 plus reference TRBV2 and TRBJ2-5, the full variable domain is EPEVTQTPSHQVTQMGQEVILRCVPISNHLYFYWYRQILGQKVEFLVSFYNNEISEKSEIFDDQFSVERPDGSNFTLKIRSTKLEDSAMYFCASSLETQYFGPGTRLLVL.

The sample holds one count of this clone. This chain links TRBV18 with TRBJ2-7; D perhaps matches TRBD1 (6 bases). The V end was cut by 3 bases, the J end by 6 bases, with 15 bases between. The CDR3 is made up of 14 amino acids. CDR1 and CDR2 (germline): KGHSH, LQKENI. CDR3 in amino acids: CASSPPGQEGEQYF. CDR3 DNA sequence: TGTGCCAGCTCACCCCCGGGACAAGAAGGCGAGCAGTACTTC. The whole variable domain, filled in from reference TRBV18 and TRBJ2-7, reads NAGVMQNPRHLVRRRGQEARLRCSPMKGHSHVYWYRQLPEEGLKFMVYLQKENIIDESGMPKERFSAEFPKEGPSILRIQQVVRGDSAAYFCASSPPGQEGEQYFGPGTRLTVT.

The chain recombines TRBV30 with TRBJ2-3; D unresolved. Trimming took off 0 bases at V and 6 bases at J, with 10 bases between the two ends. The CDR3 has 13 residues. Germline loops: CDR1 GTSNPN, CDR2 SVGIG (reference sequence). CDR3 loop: CAWSVRGLDTQYF. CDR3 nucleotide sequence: TGTGCCTGGAGTGTACGCGGCCTCGATACGCAGTATTTT.

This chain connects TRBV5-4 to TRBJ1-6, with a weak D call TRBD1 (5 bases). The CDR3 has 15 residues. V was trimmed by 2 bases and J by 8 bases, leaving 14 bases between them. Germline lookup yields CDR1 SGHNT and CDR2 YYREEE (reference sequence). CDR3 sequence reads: CASSLGGGSDSPLHF. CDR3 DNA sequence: TGTGCCAGCAGCTTAGGCGGGGGGTCGGATTCACCCCTCCACTTT. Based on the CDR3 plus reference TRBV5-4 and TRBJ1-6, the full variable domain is ETGVTQSPTHLIKTRGQQVTLRCSSQSGHNTVSWYQQALGQGPQFIFQYYREEENGRGNFPPRFSGLQFPNYSSELNVNALELDDSALYLCASSLGGGSDSPLHFGNGTRLTVT.

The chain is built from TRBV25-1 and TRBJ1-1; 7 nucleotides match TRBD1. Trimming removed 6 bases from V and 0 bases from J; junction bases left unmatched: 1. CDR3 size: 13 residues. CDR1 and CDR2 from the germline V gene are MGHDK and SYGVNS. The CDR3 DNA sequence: TGTGCCAGCAGCAGGGGGATGAACACTGAAGCTTTCTTT. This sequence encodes CASSRGMNTEAFF.

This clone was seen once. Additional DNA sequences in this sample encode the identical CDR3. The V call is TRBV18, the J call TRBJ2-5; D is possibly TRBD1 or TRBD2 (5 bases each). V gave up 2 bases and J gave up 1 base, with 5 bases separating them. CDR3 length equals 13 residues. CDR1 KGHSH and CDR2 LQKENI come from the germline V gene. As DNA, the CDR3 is TGTGCCAGCTCACCAGGGGGCCAAGAGACCCAGTACTTC. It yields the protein CASSPGGQETQYF.

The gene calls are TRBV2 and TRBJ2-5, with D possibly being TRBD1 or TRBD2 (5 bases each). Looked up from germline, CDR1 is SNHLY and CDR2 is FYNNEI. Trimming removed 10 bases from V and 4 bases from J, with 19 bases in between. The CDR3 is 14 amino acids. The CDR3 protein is CATRIQSRGETQYF. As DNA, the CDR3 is TGTGCCACTCGGATCCAATCGAGGGGAGAGACCCAGTACTTC. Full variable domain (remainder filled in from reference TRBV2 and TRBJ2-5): EPEVTQTPSHQVTQMGQEVILRCVPISNHLYFYWYRQILGQKVEFLVSFYNNEISEKSEIFDDQFSVERPDGSNFTLKIRSTKLEDSAMYFCATRIQSRGETQYFGPGTRLLVL.